What follows is one TCR beta chain and its context. Investigators sourced approximately 2 micrograms of genomic DNA from cryopreserved PBMCs for TCR beta libraries. Germline CDR1 and CDR2: SEHNR and FQNEAQ (reference sequence). The CDR3 contains 15 residues. V lost 5 bases and J 2 bases, leaving 14 bases between the germline ends. This sample was included in a study of cytotoxic CD8 clonotypes in ibrutinib-treated CLL. Study details: Once patients had received a median about twelve months of treatment, range 6 to 36, response samples were obtained.

Data came from immunoSEQ multiplex PCR; TCRdb stores just in-frame clones and leaves some out. The repertoire holds tens of thousands of clones, 45% to 65% seen once, with about 15% in the top ten. This sequence was found in a human donor with chronic lymphocytic leukemia. The chain links TRBV7-9 to TRBJ2-3; D unclear. The sample here was PBMCs, taken after 12 months of ibrutinib treatment. The CDR3 DNA sequence: TGTGCCAGCAGCCCTAAAAACAGAATCACAGATACGCAGTATTTT. Protein product: CASSPKNRITDTQYF. The full variable domain, with the rest looked up from reference TRBV7-9 and TRBJ2-3, is DTGVSQNPRHKITKRGQNVTFRCDPISEHNRLYWYRQTLGQGPEFLTYFQNEAQLEKSRLLSDRFSAERPKGSFSTLEIQRTEQGDSAMYLCASSPKNRITDTQYFGPGTRLTVL.